This T cell receptor beta chain stems from a study of cytomegalovirus exposure and HLA in healthy donors. The CDR3 contains 15 residues. Trimming removed 4 bases at V and 4 bases at J, with 13 bases between. Per germline, CDR1 LGHNA and CDR2 YNFKEQ. This clone was counted a few times. The PCR used 60 Vbeta and 13 Jbeta primers. TCRdb's table, derived via immunoSEQ multiplex PCR, lists solely in-frame clones and lacks some. Among 80,000 to 100,000 clones listed, around 77% were seen once. Material for sequencing was PBMCs. The source of this sequence is a young man in good health and CMV-seronegative. The rearrangement uses TRBV4-2 and TRBJ1-4, with no clear D. CDR3 amino acids: CASSRGELGNEKLFF. CDR3 nucleotides: TGTGCCAGCAGCCGTGGTGAGCTCGGTAATGAAAAACTGTTTTTT.